The clone carrying this T cell receptor (beta chain) was detected ten times or more. TCRdb used MiXCR to reprocess the PCR reads, holding one entry per CDR3 protein. The sample carries more than 50,000 distinct CDR3 sequences, approximately 18% recorded once. These data are taken from a study of molecular identifiers for immune sequencing clone quantification. The CDR3 totals 20 residues. After removal of 3 bases from V and 2 bases from J, the junction contained 18 bases not matched to a gene. CDR1 is MDHEN, CDR2 SYDVKM, per germline. Sequencing libraries of naive CD8 cells derived from approximately 20,000 to 980,000 sorted cells with 10%, 30% or 50% RNA. Sorting recovered naive CD8 T cells on a CD8+CD4-CCR7+CD45RA+ profile.

The TCR comes from a human donor in good health. Some libraries in this study had Jurkat cell RNA spiked in. Input material: naive CD8+ T cells from blood, with Jurkat cell RNA spiked in. Indicated subset: FACS-sorted CD8+CD4-CCR7+CD45RA+ naive T cells. This rearrangement joins TRBV28 to TRBJ1-2; 10 bases line up with TRBD1. This chain's CDR3 is CASSLGQLMTGGNLNYGYTF. The DNA of the CDR3 is TGTGCCAGCAGTTTGGGCCAGTTAATGACAGGGGGCAATTTGAACTATGGCTACACCTTC.